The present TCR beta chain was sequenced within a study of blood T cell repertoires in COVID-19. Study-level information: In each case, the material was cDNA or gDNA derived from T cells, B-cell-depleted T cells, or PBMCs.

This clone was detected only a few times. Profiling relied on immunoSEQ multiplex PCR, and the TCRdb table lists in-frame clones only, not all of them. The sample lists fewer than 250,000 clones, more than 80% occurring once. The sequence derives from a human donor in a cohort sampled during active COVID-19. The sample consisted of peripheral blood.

This CDR3 reads CASSTPGTGNNEQFF. CDR3 DNA sequence: TGCGCCAGCAGCACCCCCGGGACAGGAAATAATGAGCAGTTCTTC. V usage is TRBV5-1 and J usage is TRBJ2-1; 8 bases match TRBD1. CDR3 length: 15 amino acids. V shed 4 bases and J 7 bases; nucleotides not matched to a gene: 10. CDR1 is SGHRS, CDR2 YFSETQ, per germline.